This T cell receptor (beta chain) derives from a study of monozygotic twins with inflammatory bowel disease. Study-wide results and caveats: Telling apart the different T cell subtypes was not possible.

Reprocessing the 5' RACE reads, TCRdb reports a single entry for every CDR3 protein and omits DNA. Listed are a few hundred thousand distinct CDR3 sequences; just over 2.5% falls within the top ten. Investigators pulled total RNA out of whole blood and did not sort T cells. Of note for this clonotype: The antigen is unknown.

CDR3 length: 14 residues. The germline gives CDR1 MDHEN, CDR2 SYDVKM. The V gene is TRBV28, the J gene TRBJ1-4; with no DNA, the TCRdb D assignment of TRBD1 cannot be verified. The clonotype comes from a human donor with ulcerative colitis or Crohn's disease, or a healthy co-twin of an affected twin (not recorded which). Sequencing was carried out using blood. This CDR3 reads CASSSDRVDEKLFF. Combining the CDR3 with reference TRBV28 and TRBJ1-4 gives the whole variable domain DVKVTQSSRYLVKRTGEKVFLECVQDMDHENMFWYRQDPGLGLRLIYFSYDVKMKEKGDIPEGYSVSREKKERFSLILESASTNQTSMYLCASSSDRVDEKLFFGSGTQLSVL.